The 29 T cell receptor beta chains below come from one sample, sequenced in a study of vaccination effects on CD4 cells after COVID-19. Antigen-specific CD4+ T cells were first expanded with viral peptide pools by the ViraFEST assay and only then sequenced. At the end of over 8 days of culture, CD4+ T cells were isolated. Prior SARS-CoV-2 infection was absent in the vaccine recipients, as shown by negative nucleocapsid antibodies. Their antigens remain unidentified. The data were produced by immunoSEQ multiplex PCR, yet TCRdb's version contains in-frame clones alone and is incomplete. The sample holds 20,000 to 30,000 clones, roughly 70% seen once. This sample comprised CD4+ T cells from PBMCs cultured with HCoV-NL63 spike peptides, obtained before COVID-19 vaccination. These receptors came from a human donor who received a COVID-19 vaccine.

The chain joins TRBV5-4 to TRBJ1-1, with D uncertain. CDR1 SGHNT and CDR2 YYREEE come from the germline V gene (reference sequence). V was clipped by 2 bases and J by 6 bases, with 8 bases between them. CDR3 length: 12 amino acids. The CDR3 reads CASSFWYSEAFF. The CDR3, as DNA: TGTGCCAGCAGCTTTTGGTATTCTGAAGCTTTCTTT.

This CDR3 is CAWSVGVLGYEQYF. Written as DNA, the CDR3 is TGTGCCTGGAGTGTAGGGGTTTTAGGGTACGAGCAGTACTTC. V is TRBV30 and J is TRBJ2-7, with D possibly matching TRBD1 (5 bases). The CDR3 contains 14 residues. The V end was cut by 0 bases, the J end by 4 bases, with 13 bases between. Looked up from germline, CDR1 is GTSNPN and CDR2 is SVGIG (reference sequence).

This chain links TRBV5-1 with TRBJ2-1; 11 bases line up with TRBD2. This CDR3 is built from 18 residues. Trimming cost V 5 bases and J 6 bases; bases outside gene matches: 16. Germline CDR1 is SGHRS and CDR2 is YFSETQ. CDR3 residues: CASRRTSGRIPRFNEQFF. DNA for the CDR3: TGCGCCAGCAGGCGCACTAGCGGGAGAATCCCTAGGTTCAATGAGCAGTTCTTC.

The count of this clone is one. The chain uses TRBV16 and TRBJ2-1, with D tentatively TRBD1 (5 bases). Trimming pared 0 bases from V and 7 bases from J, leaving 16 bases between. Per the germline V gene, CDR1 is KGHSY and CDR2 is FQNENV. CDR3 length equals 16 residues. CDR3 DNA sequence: TGTGCCAGCAGCCAATCGCTGGCAGGGCTGTTGAATGAGCAGTTCTTC. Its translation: CASSQSLAGLLNEQFF.

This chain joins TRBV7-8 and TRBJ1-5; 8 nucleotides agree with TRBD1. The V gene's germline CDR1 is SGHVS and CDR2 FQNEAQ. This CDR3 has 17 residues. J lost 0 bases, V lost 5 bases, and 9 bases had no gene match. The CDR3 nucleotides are TGTGCCAGCAGCAAGGACAGGGCCCATTATAGCAATCAGCCCCAGCATTTT. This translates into CASSKDRAHYSNQPQHF.

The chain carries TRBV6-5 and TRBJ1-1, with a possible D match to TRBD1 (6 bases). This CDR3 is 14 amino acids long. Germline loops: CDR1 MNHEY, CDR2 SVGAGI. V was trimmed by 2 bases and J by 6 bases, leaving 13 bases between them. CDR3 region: CASSYGGAGAEAFF. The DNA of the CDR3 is TGTGCCAGCAGTTACGGGGGGGCCGGCGCTGAAGCTTTCTTT.

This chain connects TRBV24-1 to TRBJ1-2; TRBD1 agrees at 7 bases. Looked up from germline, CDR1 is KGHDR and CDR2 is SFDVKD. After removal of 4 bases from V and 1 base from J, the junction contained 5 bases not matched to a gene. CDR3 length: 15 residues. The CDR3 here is CATSEGQEFNYGYTF. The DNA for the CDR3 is TGTGCCACCAGTGAAGGACAGGAATTTAACTATGGCTACACCTTC.

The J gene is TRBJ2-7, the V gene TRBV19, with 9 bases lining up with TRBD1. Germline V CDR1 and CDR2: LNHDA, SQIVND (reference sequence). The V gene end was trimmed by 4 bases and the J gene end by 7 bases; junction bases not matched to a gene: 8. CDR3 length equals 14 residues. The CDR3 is CASSTARDRAEQYF. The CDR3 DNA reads TGTGCCAGTAGTACCGCTCGGGACAGGGCGGAGCAGTACTTC. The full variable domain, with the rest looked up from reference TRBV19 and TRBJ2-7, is DGGITQSPKYLFRKEGQNVTLSCEQNLNHDAMYWYRQDPGQGLRLIYYSQIVNDFQKGDIAEGYSVSREKKESFPLTVTSAQKNPTAFYLCASSTARDRAEQYFGPGTRLTVT.

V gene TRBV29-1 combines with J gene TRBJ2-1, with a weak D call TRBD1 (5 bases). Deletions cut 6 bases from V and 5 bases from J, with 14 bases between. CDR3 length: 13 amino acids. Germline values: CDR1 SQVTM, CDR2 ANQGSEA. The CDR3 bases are TGCAGCGTAATCCGAGACAGACACAATGAGCAGTTCTTC. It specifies CSVIRDRHNEQFF.

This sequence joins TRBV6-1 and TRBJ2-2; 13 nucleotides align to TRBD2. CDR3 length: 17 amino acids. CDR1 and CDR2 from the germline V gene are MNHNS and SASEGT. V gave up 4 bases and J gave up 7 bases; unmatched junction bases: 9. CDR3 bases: TGTGCCAGCAGTGGTTGGACTAGCGGGAGTATGGTCGGGGAGCTGTTTTTT. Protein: CASSGWTSGSMVGELFF.

In DNA, the CDR3 is TGTGCCAGCATTCGAACAGGGGGCCCCTACGAGCAGTACTTC. The encoded protein is CASIRTGGPYEQYF. This chain uses TRBV27 with TRBJ2-7; 9 bases are shared with TRBD1. J was trimmed by 2 bases and V by 7 bases; bases with no gene match: 6. CDR3 length: 14 residues. The germline V gene encodes CDR1 MNHEY and CDR2 SMNVEV (reference sequence).

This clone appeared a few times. CDR3 amino acids: CASSRQNYGYTF. For the CDR3, the DNA is TGTGCCAGCAGTCGACAGAACTATGGCTACACCTTC. This chain joins TRBV6-2 or TRBV6-3 and TRBJ1-2; D might be TRBD1 (5 bases). The V end was cut by 5 bases, the J end by 2 bases, with 6 bases between. CDR3 size: 12 residues. CDR1 MNHEY and CDR2 SVGEGT come from the germline V gene.

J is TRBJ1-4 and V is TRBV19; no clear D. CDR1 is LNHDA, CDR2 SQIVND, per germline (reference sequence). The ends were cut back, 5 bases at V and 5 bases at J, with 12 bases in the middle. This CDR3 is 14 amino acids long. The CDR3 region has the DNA TGTGCCAGTAGTGATGGGAGAGCAAATGAAAAACTGTTTTTT. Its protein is CASSDGRANEKLFF.

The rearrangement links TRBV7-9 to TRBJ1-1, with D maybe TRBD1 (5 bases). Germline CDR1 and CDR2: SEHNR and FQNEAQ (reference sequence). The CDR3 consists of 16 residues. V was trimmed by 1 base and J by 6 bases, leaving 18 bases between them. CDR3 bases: TGTGCCAGCAGCTTAGGGGGCTGGGCAGGGCGGTCTGAAGCTTTCTTT. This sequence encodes CASSLGGWAGRSEAFF.

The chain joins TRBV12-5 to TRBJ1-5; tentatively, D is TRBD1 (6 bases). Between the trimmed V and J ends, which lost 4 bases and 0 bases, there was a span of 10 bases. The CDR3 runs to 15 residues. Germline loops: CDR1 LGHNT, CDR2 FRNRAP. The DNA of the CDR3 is TGTGCTAGTGGTTCAGGGGTTTATAGCAATCAGCCCCAGCATTTT. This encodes CASGSGVYSNQPQHF.

Here the CDR3 reads CASSQGDRAANQPQHF. As DNA, the CDR3 is TGCGCCAGCAGCCAGGGGGACAGGGCGGCCAATCAGCCCCAGCATTTT. The rearrangement uses TRBV4-1 and TRBJ1-5; 9 positions match TRBD1. Trimming took 3 bases from V and 3 from J; bases not matched to a gene: 6. The CDR3 is made up of 16 amino acids. Germline V lookup: CDR1 MGHRA, CDR2 YSYEKL.

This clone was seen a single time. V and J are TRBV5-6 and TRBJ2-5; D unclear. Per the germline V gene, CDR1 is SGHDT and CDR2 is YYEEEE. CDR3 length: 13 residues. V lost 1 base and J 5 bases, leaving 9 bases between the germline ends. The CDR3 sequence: CASSLTRRETQYF. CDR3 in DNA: TGTGCCAGCAGCTTGACCCGTAGGGAGACCCAGTACTTC.

CDR3 sequence: CASSPFRGGTPGELFF. CDR3 nucleotides: TGTGCCAGCTCACCATTTCGCGGAGGGACCCCCGGGGAGCTGTTTTTT. The V and J genes are TRBV18 and TRBJ2-2; D is perhaps TRBD2 (6 bases). CDR1 is KGHSH and CDR2 is LQKENI in the germline V gene. The V and J ends lost 2 bases and 6 bases respectively, with 16 bases between them. CDR3 length: 16 amino acids. The full variable domain, with the rest looked up from reference TRBV18 and TRBJ2-2, is NAGVMQNPRHLVRRRGQEARLRCSPMKGHSHVYWYRQLPEEGLKFMVYLQKENIIDESGMPKERFSAEFPKEGPSILRIQQVVRGDSAAYFCASSPFRGGTPGELFFGEGSRLTVL.

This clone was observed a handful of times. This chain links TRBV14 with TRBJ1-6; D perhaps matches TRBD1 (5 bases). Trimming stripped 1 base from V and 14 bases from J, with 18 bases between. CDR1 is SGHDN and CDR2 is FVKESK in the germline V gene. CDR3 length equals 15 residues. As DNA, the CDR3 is TGTGCCAGCAGCCAAGGTGGTCAGGGAGCTTGGGCCCTCCACTTT. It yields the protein CASSQGGQGAWALHF.

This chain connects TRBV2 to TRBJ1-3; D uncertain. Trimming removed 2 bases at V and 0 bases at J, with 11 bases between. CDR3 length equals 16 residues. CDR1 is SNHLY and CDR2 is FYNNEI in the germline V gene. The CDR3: CASSELVFRSGNTIYF. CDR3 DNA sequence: TGTGCCAGCAGTGAATTGGTTTTTCGCTCTGGAAACACCATATATTTT.

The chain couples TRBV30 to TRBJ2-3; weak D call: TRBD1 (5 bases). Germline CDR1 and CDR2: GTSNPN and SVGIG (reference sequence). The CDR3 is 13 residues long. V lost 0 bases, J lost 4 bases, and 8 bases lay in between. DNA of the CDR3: TGTGCCTGGAGTGTACGCAGGGCAGATACGCAGTATTTT. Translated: CAWSVRRADTQYF.

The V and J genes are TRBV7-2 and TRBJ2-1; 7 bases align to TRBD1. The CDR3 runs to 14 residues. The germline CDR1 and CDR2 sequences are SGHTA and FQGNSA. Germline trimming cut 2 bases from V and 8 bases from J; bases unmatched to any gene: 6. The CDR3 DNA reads TGTGCCAGCAGCTTAAGGGGGCTGATGGATGAGCAGTTCTTC. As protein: CASSLRGLMDEQFF.

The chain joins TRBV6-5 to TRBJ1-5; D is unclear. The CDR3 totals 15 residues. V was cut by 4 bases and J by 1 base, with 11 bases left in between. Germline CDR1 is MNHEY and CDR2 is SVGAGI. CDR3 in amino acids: CASSSTGNSNQPQHF. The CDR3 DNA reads TGTGCCAGCAGTTCGACCGGGAACAGCAATCAGCCCCAGCATTTT.

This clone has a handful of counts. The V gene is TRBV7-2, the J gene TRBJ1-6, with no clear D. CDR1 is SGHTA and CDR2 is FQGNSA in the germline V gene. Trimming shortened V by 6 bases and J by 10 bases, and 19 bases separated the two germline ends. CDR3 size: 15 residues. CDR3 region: CASRQRGPRQSPLHF. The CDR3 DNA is TGTGCCAGCAGGCAACGAGGGCCACGTCAATCACCCCTCCACTTT.

CDR3 protein: CASSRRGGQREYEQYF. The CDR3 DNA sequence: TGTGCCAGCAGCCGCCGTGGTGGCCAGCGAGAATACGAGCAGTACTTC. The rearrangement links TRBV6-6 to TRBJ2-7, with D unclear. This CDR3 spans 16 amino acids. Germline V gives CDR1 MNHNY, CDR2 SVGAGI (reference sequence). V lost 6 bases to trimming and J lost 4 bases, with 22 bases between them.

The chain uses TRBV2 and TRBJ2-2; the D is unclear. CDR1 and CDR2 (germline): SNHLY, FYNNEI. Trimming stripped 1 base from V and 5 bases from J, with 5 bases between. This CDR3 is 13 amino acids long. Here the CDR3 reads CASSEDRTGELFF. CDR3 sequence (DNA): TGTGCCAGCAGTGAAGATCGTACCGGGGAGCTGTTTTTT. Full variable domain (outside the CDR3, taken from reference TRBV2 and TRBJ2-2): EPEVTQTPSHQVTQMGQEVILRCVPISNHLYFYWYRQILGQKVEFLVSFYNNEISEKSEIFDDQFSVERPDGSNFTLKIRSTKLEDSAMYFCASSEDRTGELFFGEGSRLTVL.

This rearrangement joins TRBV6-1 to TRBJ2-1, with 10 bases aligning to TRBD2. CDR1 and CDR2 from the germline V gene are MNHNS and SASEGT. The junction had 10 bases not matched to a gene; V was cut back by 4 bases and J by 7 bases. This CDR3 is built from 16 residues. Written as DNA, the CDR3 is TGTGCCAGCAGTGTTGAGTTAGCGGGAGGAGAAAATGAGCAGTTCTTC. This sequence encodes CASSVELAGGENEQFF.

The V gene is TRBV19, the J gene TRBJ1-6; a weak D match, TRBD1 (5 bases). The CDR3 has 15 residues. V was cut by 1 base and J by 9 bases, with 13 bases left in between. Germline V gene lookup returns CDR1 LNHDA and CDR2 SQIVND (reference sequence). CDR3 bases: TGTGCCAGTAGTATAGGGACACAGGTCCCTTCACCCCTCCACTTT. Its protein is CASSIGTQVPSPLHF.

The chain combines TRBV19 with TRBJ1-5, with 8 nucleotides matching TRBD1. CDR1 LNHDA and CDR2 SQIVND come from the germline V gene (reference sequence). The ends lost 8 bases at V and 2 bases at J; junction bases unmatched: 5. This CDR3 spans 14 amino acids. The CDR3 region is CASVPGQGNQPQHF. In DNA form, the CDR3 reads TGTGCCAGTGTCCCGGGACAGGGCAATCAGCCCCAGCATTTT. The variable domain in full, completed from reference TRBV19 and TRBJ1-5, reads DGGITQSPKYLFRKEGQNVTLSCEQNLNHDAMYWYRQDPGQGLRLIYYSQIVNDFQKGDIAEGYSVSREKKESFPLTVTSAQKNPTAFYLCASVPGQGNQPQHFGDGTRLSIL.